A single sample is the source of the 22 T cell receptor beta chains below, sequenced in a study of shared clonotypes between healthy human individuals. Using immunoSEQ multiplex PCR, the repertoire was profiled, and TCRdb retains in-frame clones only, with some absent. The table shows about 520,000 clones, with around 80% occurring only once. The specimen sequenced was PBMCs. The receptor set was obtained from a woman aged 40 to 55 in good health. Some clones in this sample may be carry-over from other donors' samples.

The DNA for the CDR3 is TGTGCCAGCAGCTCCGAGGGTCGCAATCAGCCCCAGCATTTT. It is translated as CASSSEGRNQPQHF. The chain links TRBV28 to TRBJ1-5, with no clear D. This CDR3 is 14 amino acids long. Per the germline V gene, CDR1 is MDHEN and CDR2 is SYDVKM. V lost 6 bases and J 2 bases, leaving 11 bases between the germline ends. Together with reference TRBV28 and TRBJ1-5, the CDR3 gives the full variable domain: DVKVTQSSRYLVKRTGEKVFLECVQDMDHENMFWYRQDPGLGLRLIYFSYDVKMKEKGDIPEGYSVSREKKERFSLILESASTNQTSMYLCASSSEGRNQPQHFGDGTRLSIL.

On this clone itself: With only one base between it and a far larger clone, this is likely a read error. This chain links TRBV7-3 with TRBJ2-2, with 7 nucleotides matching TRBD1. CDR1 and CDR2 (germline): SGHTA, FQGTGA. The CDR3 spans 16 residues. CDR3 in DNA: TGTACCAGCAGCTCGACAGGGTTTGCATCCACCGGGGAGCTGTTTTTT. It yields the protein CTSSSTGFASTGELFF.

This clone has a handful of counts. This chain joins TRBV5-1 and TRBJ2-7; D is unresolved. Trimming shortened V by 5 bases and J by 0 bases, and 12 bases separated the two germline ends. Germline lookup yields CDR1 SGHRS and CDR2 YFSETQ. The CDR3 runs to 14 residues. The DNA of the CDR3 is TGCGCCAGCAGTGGCTGGCCCTACTCCTACGAGCAGTACTTC. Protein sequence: CASSGWPYSYEQYF.

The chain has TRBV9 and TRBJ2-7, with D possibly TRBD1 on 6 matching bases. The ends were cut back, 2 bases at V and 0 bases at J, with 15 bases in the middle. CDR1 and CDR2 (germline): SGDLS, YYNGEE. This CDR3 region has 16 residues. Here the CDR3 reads CASSVGQDRFSYEQYF. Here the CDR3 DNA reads TGTGCCAGCAGCGTGGGGCAGGACAGATTCTCCTACGAGCAGTACTTC.

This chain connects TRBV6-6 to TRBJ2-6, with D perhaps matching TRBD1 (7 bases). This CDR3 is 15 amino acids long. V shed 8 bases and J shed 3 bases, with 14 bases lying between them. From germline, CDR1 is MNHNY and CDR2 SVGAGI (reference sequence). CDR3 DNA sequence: TGTGCCAGCGTGGAGGGGGCGGTTGGGGCCAACGTCCTGACTTTC. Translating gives CASVEGAVGANVLTF.

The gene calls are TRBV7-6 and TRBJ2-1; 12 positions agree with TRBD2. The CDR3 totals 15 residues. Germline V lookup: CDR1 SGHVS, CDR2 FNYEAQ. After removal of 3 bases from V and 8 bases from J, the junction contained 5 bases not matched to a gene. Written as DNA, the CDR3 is TGTGCCAGCAGCTTGACTAGCGGGAGAGGCGATGAGCAGTTCTTC. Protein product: CASSLTSGRGDEQFF.

CDR3 sequence: CASSFRRPIYGYTF. CDR3 in DNA: TGTGCCAGCAGTTTCAGGAGACCAATCTATGGCTACACCTTC. The genes are TRBV28 and TRBJ1-2, with no clear D. V lost 3 bases, J lost 4 bases, and 12 bases lay in between. CDR3 size: 14 residues. Germline V lookup: CDR1 MDHEN, CDR2 SYDVKM.

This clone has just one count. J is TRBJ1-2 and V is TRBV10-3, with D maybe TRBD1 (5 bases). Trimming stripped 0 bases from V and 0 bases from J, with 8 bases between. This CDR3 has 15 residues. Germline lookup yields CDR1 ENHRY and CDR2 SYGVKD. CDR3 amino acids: CAISESQGPNYGYTF. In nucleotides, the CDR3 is TGTGCCATCAGTGAGTCGCAGGGACCTAACTATGGCTACACCTTC.

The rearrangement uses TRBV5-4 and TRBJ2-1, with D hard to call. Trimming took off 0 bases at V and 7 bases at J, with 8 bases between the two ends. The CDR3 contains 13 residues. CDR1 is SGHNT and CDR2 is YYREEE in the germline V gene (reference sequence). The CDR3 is CASSLEWSNEQFF. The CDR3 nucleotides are TGTGCCAGCAGCTTGGAGTGGTCTAATGAGCAGTTCTTC.

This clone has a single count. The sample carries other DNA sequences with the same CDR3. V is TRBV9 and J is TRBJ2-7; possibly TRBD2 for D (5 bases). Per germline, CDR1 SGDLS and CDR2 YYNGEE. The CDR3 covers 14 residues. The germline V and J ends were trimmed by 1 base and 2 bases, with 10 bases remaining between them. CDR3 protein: CASSVFGGPYEQYF. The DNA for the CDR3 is TGTGCCAGCAGCGTATTCGGAGGCCCCTACGAGCAGTACTTC.

This CDR3 reads CASSAEWGREQYF. CDR3 DNA sequence: TGTGCCAGTAGCGCCGAGTGGGGGAGGGAGCAGTACTTC. The chain uses TRBV19 and TRBJ2-7, with D perhaps matching TRBD2 (6 bases). CDR3 length: 13 amino acids. V lost 6 bases and J 7 bases, leaving 16 bases between the germline ends. CDR1 and CDR2 (germline): LNHDA, SQIVND (reference sequence).

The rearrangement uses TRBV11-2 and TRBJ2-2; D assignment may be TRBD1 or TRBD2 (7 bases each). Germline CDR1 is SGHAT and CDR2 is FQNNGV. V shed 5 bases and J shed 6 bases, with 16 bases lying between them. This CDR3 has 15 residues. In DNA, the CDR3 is TGTGCCAGCAGCCAGTCAGGGGGGGCACCCGGGGAGCTGTTTTTT. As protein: CASSQSGGAPGELFF.

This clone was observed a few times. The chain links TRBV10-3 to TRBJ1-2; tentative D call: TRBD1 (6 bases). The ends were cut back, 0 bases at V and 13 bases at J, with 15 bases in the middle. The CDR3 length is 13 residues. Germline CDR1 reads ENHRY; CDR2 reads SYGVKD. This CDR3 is CAISESNREAGTF. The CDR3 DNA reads TGTGCCATCAGTGAGTCTAACAGGGAAGCCGGCACCTTC.

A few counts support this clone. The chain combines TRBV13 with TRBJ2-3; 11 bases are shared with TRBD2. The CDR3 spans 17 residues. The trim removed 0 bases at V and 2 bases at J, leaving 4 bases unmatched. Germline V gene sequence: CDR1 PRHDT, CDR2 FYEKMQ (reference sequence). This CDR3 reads CASSLGGLAETTDTQYF. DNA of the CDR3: TGTGCCAGCAGCTTAGGGGGACTAGCGGAGACCACAGATACGCAGTATTTT.

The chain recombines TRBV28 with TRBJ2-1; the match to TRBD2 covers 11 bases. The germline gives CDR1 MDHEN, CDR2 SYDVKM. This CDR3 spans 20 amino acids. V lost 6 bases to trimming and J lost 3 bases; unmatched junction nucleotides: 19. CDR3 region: CASSTRLAGPRDLGYNEQFF. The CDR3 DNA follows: TGTGCCAGCAGCACACGACTAGCGGGACCTCGGGACCTCGGCTACAATGAGCAGTTCTTC.

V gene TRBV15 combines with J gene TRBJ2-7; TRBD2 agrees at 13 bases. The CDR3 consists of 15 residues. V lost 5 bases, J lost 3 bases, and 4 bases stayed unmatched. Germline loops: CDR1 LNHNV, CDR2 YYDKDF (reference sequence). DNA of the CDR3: TGTGCCACCAGCTTCTGGACTAGCGGGAGCTACGAGCAGTACTTC. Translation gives CATSFWTSGSYEQYF.

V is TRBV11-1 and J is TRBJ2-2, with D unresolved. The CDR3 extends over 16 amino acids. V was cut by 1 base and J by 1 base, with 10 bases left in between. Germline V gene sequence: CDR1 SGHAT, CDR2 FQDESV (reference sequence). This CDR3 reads CASSLGALLNTGELFF. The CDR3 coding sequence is TGTGCCAGCAGCTTAGGCGCGCTACTGAACACCGGGGAGCTGTTTTTT.

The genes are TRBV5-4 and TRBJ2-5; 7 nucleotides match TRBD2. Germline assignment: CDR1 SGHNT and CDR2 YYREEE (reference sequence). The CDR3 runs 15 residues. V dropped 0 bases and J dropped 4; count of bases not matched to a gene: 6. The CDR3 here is CASSLDAGRVETQYF. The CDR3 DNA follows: TGTGCCAGCAGCTTGGATGCAGGGAGGGTAGAGACCCAGTACTTC. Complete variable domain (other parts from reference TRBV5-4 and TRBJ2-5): ETGVTQSPTHLIKTRGQQVTLRCSSQSGHNTVSWYQQALGQGPQFIFQYYREEENGRGNFPPRFSGLQFPNYSSELNVNALELDDSALYLCASSLDAGRVETQYFGPGTRLLVL.

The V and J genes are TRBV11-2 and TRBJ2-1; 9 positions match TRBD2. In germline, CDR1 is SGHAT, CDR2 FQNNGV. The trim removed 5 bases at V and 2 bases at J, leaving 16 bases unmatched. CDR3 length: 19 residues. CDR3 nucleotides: TGTGCCAGCAGCCCTCGTGGGCTAGCGGGATCCCTAGCCTACAATGAGCAGTTCTTC. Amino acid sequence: CASSPRGLAGSLAYNEQFF.

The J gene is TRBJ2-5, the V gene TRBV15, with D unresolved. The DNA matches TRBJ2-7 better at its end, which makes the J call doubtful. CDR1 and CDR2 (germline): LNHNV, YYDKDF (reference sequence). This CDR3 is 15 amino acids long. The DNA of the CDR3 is TGTGCCACCGGATCCTACGACACCGGGCGCCACGAGCAGTACTTC. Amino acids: CATGSYDTGRHEQYF.

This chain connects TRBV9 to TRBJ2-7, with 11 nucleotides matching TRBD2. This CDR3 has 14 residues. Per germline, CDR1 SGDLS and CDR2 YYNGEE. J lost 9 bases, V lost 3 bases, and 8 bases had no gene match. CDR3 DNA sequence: TGTGCCAGCAGCGCAGGACTAGCGGGCCAGTGGCAGTACTTC. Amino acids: CASSAGLAGQWQYF.

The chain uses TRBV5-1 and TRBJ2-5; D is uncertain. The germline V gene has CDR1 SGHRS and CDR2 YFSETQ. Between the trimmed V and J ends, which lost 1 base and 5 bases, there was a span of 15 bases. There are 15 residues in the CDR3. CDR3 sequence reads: CASSLSGSPAETQYF. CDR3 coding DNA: TGCGCCAGCAGCTTGTCCGGCTCGCCGGCGGAGACCCAGTACTTC.